This entry lists 20 T cell receptor beta chains sequenced from one sample in a study of Ad26.COV2.S vaccination and SARS-CoV-2 variants. Here immunoSEQ multiplex PCR was the method, and the copy in TCRdb shows in-frame clones only, minus some. The sample yields over 85,000 clones, over 70% seen once. Sequenced material: peripheral blood, taken after recovery from COVID-19. These receptors came from a human donor who had recovered from COVID-19.

The rearrangement uses TRBV9 and TRBJ1-2; D might be TRBD1 (5 bases). Trimming pared 0 bases from V and 4 bases from J, leaving 10 bases between. Germline V gene data show CDR1 as SGDLS and CDR2 as YYNGEE. The CDR3 contains 14 residues. This chain's CDR3 is CASSVGTGLYGYTF. The DNA for the CDR3 is TGTGCCAGCAGCGTAGGAACAGGTCTCTATGGCTACACCTTC. The full variable domain, its missing parts supplied by reference TRBV9 and TRBJ1-2, is DSGVTQTPKHLITATGQRVTLRCSPRSGDLSVYWYQQSLDQGLQFLIQYYNGEERAKGNILERFSAQQFPDLHSELNLSSLELGDSALYFCASSVGTGLYGYTFGSGTRLTVV.

The chain is built from TRBV5-1 and TRBJ1-1; 8 nucleotides match TRBD1. The V gene's germline CDR1 is SGHRS and CDR2 YFSETQ. With V trimmed by 2 bases and J by 2 bases, 8 bases remained unmatched. The CDR3 consists of 16 residues. Here the CDR3 reads CASSLQMTGANTEAFF. The DNA for the CDR3 is TGCGCCAGCAGCTTACAAATGACAGGGGCCAACACTGAAGCTTTCTTT.

The chain has TRBV12-5 and TRBJ2-1, with D perhaps given as TRBD1 or TRBD2 (5 bases each). The CDR3 has 14 residues. Trimming took 8 bases from V and 8 from J, leaving 19 bases between them. Germline V gene sequence: CDR1 LGHNT, CDR2 FRNRAP. CDR3 region: CASCPMGVGYEQFF. CDR3 DNA: TGTGCTAGTTGCCCTATGGGGGTTGGGTATGAGCAGTTCTTC.

The chain is built from TRBV9 and TRBJ2-3; 9 bases fit TRBD2. The CDR3 has 15 amino acids. Trimming cost V 4 bases and J 2 bases; bases outside gene matches: 5. CDR1 and CDR2 (germline): SGDLS, YYNGEE. CDR3 coding DNA: TGTGCCAGCAGCCTAAGCGGGGGGACCACAGATACGCAGTATTTT. This translates into CASSLSGGTTDTQYF.

This clone has more than one count but fewer than ten. The genes are TRBV5-1 and TRBJ1-6; tentatively, D is TRBD1 (5 bases). The V end was cut by 5 bases, the J end by 3 bases, with 12 bases between. The CDR3 sequence is 15 residues long. Germline V gene sequence: CDR1 SGHRS, CDR2 YFSETQ. CDR3 DNA sequence: TGCGCCAGCAGTTCAGGGTCCCTCTATAATTCACCCCTCCACTTT. Protein product: CASSSGSLYNSPLHF.

This clone was seen a single time. The V gene is TRBV2, the J gene TRBJ2-3; 8 bases align to TRBD2. The germline V gene has CDR1 SNHLY and CDR2 FYNNEI. The CDR3 is made up of 15 amino acids. V gave up 3 bases and J gave up 1 base; unmatched junction bases: 3. CDR3 coding DNA: TGTGCCAGCAGTGATGAGCGGGGGCGCACAGATACGCAGTATTTT. Residues: CASSDERGRTDTQYF.

The chain uses TRBV5-1 and TRBJ2-3, with TRBD2 matching over 10 bases. This CDR3 comprises 16 residues. After removal of 7 bases from V and 7 bases from J, the junction contained 15 bases not matched to a gene. Germline lookup yields CDR1 SGHRS and CDR2 YFSETQ. The CDR3 spells CASRRKLAGGPNTQYF. CDR3 coding DNA: TGCGCCAGCCGCAGGAAATTAGCGGGGGGCCCTAATACGCAGTATTTT.

The chain joins TRBV10-3 to TRBJ2-5; no definite D call. This CDR3 comprises 15 residues. Trimming removed 6 bases from V and 1 base from J, with 15 bases in between. CDR1 and CDR2 from the germline V gene are ENHRY and SYGVKD. CDR3 coding DNA: TGTGCCATCAGCCCTTCTAAAGGATTCCAAGAGACCCAGTACTTC. Encoded protein: CAISPSKGFQETQYF.

The chain couples TRBV19 to TRBJ2-5; 12 bases line up with TRBD2. V lost 2 bases, J lost 5 bases, and 6 bases stayed unmatched. CDR1 and CDR2 from the germline V gene are LNHDA and SQIVND (reference sequence). The CDR3 has 16 amino acids. This CDR3 is CASSITSGGRWETQYF. In DNA form, the CDR3 reads TGTGCCAGTAGTATAACTAGCGGGGGGAGATGGGAGACCCAGTACTTC.

V is TRBV30 and J is TRBJ1-2; D ambiguous. CDR3 size: 12 residues. V was shortened by 0 bases and J by 4 bases, with 6 bases between the two germline ends. Germline V CDR1 and CDR2: GTSNPN, SVGIG (reference sequence). CDR3 residues: CAWSVHSYGYTF. CDR3 in DNA: TGTGCCTGGAGTGTACACAGCTATGGCTACACCTTC.

This clone was detected a few times. This chain connects TRBV19 to TRBJ1-2; 7 bases line up with TRBD1. The trim removed 0 bases at V and 8 bases at J, leaving 0 bases unmatched. This CDR3 is 12 amino acids long. Germline V gene data show CDR1 as LNHDA and CDR2 as SQIVND (reference sequence). This chain's CDR3 is CASSIEDRGYTF. The DNA for the CDR3 is TGTGCCAGTAGTATAGAGGACAGGGGCTACACCTTC.

This chain uses TRBV5-1 with TRBJ2-7; a possible D gene is TRBD1 (6 bases). Germline V gene data show CDR1 as SGHRS and CDR2 as YFSETQ. This CDR3 contains 14 residues. Trimming removed 2 bases at V and 3 bases at J, with 12 bases between. Here the CDR3 DNA reads TGCGCCAGCAGCTTAAACAGGGTGATCTACGAGCAGTACTTC. Translated, it gives CASSLNRVIYEQYF.

The genes are TRBV5-1 and TRBJ2-5; 7 nucleotides match TRBD1. The CDR3 is made up of 16 amino acids. With V trimmed by 10 bases and J by 2 bases, 17 bases remained unmatched. The germline CDR1 and CDR2 sequences are SGHRS and YFSETQ. CDR3 sequence: CASGPTGVQRQETQYF. DNA for the CDR3: TGCGCCTCCGGACCTACAGGGGTGCAGAGGCAAGAGACCCAGTACTTC.

This chain uses TRBV6-1 with TRBJ1-4; the match to TRBD1 covers 8 bases. V gave up 1 base and J gave up 3 bases; unmatched junction bases: 7. CDR3 length: 17 residues. Per germline, CDR1 MNHNS and CDR2 SASEGT. The CDR3 DNA sequence: TGTGCCAGCAGTGAAGTAACAACAGGGGGACCTAATGAAAAACTGTTTTTT. Its protein is CASSEVTTGGPNEKLFF.

Comments on this clone: Within the sample, other DNA sequences also encode this same CDR3. The CDR3 region is CASSVEEGASTDTQYF. CDR3 DNA: TGTGCCAGCAGCGTAGAAGAGGGAGCATCCACAGATACGCAGTATTTT. The gene calls are TRBV9 and TRBJ2-3, with D perhaps TRBD2 (5 bases). The CDR3 is made up of 16 amino acids. Deletions cut 0 bases from V and 2 bases from J, with 13 bases between. From germline, CDR1 is SGDLS and CDR2 YYNGEE.

This rearrangement joins TRBV19 to TRBJ1-4; 8 bases match TRBD1. Germline-derived CDR1 and CDR2 are LNHDA and SQIVND (reference sequence). The CDR3 extends over 16 amino acids. V shed 1 base and J 4 bases; nucleotides not matched to a gene: 5. The CDR3 reads CASSIGGTGGNEKLFF. CDR3 DNA sequence: TGTGCCAGTAGTATAGGCGGGACAGGCGGTAATGAAAAACTGTTTTTT. Looking up the rest from reference TRBV19 and TRBJ1-4 gives the full variable domain: DGGITQSPKYLFRKEGQNVTLSCEQNLNHDAMYWYRQDPGQGLRLIYYSQIVNDFQKGDIAEGYSVSREKKESFPLTVTSAQKNPTAFYLCASSIGGTGGNEKLFFGSGTQLSVL.

The chain joins TRBV5-1 to TRBJ1-3; TRBD1 agrees at 7 bases. Germline loops: CDR1 SGHRS, CDR2 YFSETQ. V was clipped by 2 bases and J by 4 bases; unmatched bases: 6. The CDR3 totals 15 residues. The chain's CDR3 is CASSLTGTEGNTIYF. The CDR3 DNA sequence: TGCGCCAGCAGCTTAACCGGGACAGAGGGAAACACCATATATTTT.

The chain joins TRBV30 to TRBJ1-2; D gene unclear. Germline CDR1 is GTSNPN and CDR2 is SVGIG (reference sequence). The CDR3 consists of 15 residues. V gave up 1 base and J gave up 4 bases, with 16 bases separating them. DNA of the CDR3: TGTGCCTGGAGTGAGCTGGACGGGAAACGCTATGGCTACACCTTC. It encodes CAWSELDGKRYGYTF.

The chain combines TRBV27 with TRBJ1-1, with 7 bases lining up with TRBD1. Germline lookup yields CDR1 MNHEY and CDR2 SMNVEV (reference sequence). The CDR3 is 15 residues long. V trimming: 5 bases; J trimming: 2 bases; junction bases outside the gene matches: 8. This CDR3 reads CASSTGQVANTEAFF. Written as DNA, the CDR3 is TGTGCCAGCAGTACAGGACAGGTTGCTAACACTGAAGCTTTCTTT.

The rearrangement joins TRBV7-7 to TRBJ2-3, with D maybe TRBD2 (6 bases). V dropped 1 base and J dropped 6 bases, with 14 bases sitting between them. The CDR3 is made up of 15 amino acids. Germline V gene lookup returns CDR1 SSHAT and CDR2 FNYEAQ (reference sequence). CDR3 protein: CASSLVGSGADTQYF. CDR3 nucleotide sequence: TGTGCCAGCAGCTTAGTTGGTAGCGGCGCGGATACGCAGTATTTT.